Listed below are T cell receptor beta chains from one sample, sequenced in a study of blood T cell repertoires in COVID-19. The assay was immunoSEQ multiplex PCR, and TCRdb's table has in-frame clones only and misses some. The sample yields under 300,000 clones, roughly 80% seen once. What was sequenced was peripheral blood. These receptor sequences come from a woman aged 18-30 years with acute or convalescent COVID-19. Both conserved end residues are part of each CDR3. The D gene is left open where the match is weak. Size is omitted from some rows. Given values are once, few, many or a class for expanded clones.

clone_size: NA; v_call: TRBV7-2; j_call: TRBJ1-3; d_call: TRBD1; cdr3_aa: CASSIQGVLTGNTIYF; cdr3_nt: TGTGCCAGCAGTATACAGGGGGTTCTTACTGGAAACACCATATATTTT
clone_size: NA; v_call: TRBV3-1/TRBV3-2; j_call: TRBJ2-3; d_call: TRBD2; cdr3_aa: CASSPGGSGSWDTQYF; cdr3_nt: TGTGCCAGCAGCCCTGGGGGTAGCGGGAGTTGGGATACGCAGTATTTT
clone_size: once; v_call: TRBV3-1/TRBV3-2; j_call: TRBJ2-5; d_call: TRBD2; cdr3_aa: CASSLQRTSGTRETQYF; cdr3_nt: TGTGCCAGCAGCCTCCAGAGGACTAGCGGGACCAGGGAGACCCAGTACTTC
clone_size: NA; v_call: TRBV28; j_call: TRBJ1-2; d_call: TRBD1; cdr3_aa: CASSLLVRQGHGYTF; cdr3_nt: TGTGCCAGCAGTTTATTAGTACGACAGGGCCATGGCTACACCTTC
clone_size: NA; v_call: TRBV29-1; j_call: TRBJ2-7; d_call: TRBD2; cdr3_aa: CSVEGLAGSYEQYF; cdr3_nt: TGCAGCGTTGAGGGGCTAGCGGGGAGCTACGAGCAGTACTTC
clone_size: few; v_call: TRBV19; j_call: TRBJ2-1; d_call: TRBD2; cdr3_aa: CASSIDLPSGRNEQFF; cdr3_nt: TGTGCCAGTAGTATAGATTTGCCTAGCGGGAGAAATGAGCAGTTCTTC
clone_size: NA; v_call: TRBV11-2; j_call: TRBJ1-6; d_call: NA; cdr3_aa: CASSLESGLRYYNSPLHF; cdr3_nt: TGTGCCAGCAGCTTAGAGTCTGGGCTGCGTTACTATAATTCACCCCTCCACTTT
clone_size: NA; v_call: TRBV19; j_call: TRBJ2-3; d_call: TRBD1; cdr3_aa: CASRTGGTDTQYF; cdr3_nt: TGTGCCAGTCGGACAGGGGGCACAGATACGCAGTATTTT
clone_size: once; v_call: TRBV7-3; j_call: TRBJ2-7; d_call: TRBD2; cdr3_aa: CASSSTGLAGRWEQYF; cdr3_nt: TGTGCCAGCAGCTCGACGGGACTAGCGGGGAGGTGGGAGCAGTACTTC
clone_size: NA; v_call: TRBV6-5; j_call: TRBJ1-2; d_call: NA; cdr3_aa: CASRRRDSYGYTF; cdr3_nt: TGTGCCAGCAGGAGACGGGACTCCTATGGCTACACCTTC
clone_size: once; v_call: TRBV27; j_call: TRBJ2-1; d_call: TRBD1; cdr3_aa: CASSPRTGEGEQFF; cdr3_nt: TGTGCCAGCAGTCCTCGGACAGGGGAGGGTGAGCAGTTCTTC
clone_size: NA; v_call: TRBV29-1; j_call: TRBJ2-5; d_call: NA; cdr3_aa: CSVEGPPGHLQETQYF; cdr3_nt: TGCAGCGTCGAAGGGCCTCCGGGACACTTGCAAGAGACCCAGTACTTC
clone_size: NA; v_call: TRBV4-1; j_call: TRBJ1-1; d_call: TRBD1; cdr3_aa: CASSHPDRGYTEAFF; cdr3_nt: TGCGCCAGCAGCCACCCGGACAGGGGATACACTGAAGCTTTCTTT
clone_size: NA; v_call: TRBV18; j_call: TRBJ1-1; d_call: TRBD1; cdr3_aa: CASSPPFGQGGTEAFF; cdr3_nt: TGTGCCAGCTCACCACCGTTCGGACAGGGAGGCACTGAAGCTTTCTTT
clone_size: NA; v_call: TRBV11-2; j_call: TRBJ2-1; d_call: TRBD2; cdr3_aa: CASSLDLGLAVNEQFF; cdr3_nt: TGTGCCAGCAGCTTAGATTTGGGACTAGCAGTCAATGAGCAGTTCTTC
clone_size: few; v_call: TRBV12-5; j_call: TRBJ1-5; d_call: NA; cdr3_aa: CASGTGGNQPQHF; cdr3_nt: TGTGCTAGTGGTACCGGGGGTAATCAGCCCCAGCATTTT
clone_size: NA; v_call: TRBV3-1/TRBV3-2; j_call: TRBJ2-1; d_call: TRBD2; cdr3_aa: CASSPTSGTSYNEQFF; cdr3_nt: TGTGCCAGCAGCCCGACTAGCGGGACCTCCTACAATGAGCAGTTCTTC
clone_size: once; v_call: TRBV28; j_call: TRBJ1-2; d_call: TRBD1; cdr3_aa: CASSFNRGSDYTF; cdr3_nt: TGTGCCAGCAGTTTTAACAGGGGCTCGGACTACACCTTC
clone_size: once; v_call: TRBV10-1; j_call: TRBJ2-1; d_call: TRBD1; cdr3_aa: CASRKPDRVPYNEQFF; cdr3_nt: TGCGCCAGCAGGAAACCAGACAGGGTCCCCTACAATGAGCAGTTCTTC
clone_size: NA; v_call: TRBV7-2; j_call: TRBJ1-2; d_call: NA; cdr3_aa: CASSPLNYGYTF; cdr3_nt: TGTGCCAGCAGCCCACTTAACTATGGCTACACCTTC
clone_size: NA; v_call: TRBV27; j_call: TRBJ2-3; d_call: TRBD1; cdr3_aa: CASSLGPGQGNEADTQYF; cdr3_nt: TGTGCCAGCAGTTTGGGACCGGGACAGGGTAATGAGGCAGATACGCAGTATTTT
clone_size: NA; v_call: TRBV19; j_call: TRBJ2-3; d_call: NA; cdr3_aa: CASSMQSASTDTQYF; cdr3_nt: TGTGCCAGTAGTATGCAGAGCGCTAGCACAGATACGCAGTATTTT
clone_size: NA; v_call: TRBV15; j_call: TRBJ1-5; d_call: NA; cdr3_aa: CATSRGAGWDQPQHF; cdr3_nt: TGTGCCACCAGCAGAGGTGCCGGGTGGGATCAGCCCCAGCATTTT
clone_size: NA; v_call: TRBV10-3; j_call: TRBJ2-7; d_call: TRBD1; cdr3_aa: CAIRDRESYEQYF; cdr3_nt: TGTGCCATCAGGGACAGGGAATCCTACGAGCAGTACTTC
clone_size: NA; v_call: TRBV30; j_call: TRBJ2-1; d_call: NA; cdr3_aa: CAWSVGSAPFF; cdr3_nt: TGTGCCTGGAGTGTTGGGAGCGCTCCGTTCTTC
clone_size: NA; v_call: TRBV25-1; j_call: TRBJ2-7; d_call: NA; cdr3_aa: CASSAGAGHFSYEQYF; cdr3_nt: TGTGCCAGCAGTGCAGGGGCCGGACACTTCTCCTACGAGCAGTACTTC
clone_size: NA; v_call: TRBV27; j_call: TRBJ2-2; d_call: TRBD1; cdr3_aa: CASSPLETGDPNTGELFF; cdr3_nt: TGTGCCAGCAGTCCCCTCGAGACAGGGGATCCGAACACCGGGGAGCTGTTTTTT
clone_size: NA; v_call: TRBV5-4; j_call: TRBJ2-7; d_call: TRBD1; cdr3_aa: CASSLISYGRQGSIYEQYF; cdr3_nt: TGTGCCAGCAGCTTGATCTCTTATGGCCGACAGGGCTCAATCTACGAGCAGTACTTC
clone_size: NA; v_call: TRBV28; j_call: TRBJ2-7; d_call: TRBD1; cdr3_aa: CASSGDRGYEQYF; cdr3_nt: TGTGCCAGCAGTGGGGACAGGGGCTACGAGCAGTACTTC
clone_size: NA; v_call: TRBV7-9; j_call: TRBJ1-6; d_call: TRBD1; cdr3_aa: CASRPGQGSSPLHF; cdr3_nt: TGTGCCAGCAGACCGGGACAGGGTAGTTCACCCCTCCACTTT
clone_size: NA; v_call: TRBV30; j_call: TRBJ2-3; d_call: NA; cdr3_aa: CAWGRPSTDTQYF; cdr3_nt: TGTGCCTGGGGGAGGCCCAGCACAGATACGCAGTATTTT
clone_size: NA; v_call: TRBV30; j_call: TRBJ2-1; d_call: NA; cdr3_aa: CAWSVQGNNEQFF; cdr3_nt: TGTGCCTGGAGTGTCCAGGGAAACAATGAGCAGTTCTTC
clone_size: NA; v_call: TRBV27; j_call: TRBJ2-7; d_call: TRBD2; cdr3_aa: CASNFTLAGSHYEQYF; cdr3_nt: TGTGCCAGCAATTTTACCCTAGCGGGGTCCCACTACGAGCAGTACTTC
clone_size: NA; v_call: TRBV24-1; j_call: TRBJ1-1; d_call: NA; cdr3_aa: CATSAGGALNTEAFF; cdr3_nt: TGTGCCACCAGTGCGGGGGGGGCACTGAACACTGAAGCTTTCTTT
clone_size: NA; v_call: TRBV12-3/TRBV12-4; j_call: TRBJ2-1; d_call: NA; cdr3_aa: CASRRGGEQFF; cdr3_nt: TGTGCCAGCAGAAGAGGCGGTGAGCAGTTCTTC
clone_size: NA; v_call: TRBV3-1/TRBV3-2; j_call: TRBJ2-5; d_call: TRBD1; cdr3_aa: CASSQGTVGGETQYF; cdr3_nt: TGTGCCAGCAGCCAGGGGACAGTAGGGGGAGAGACCCAGTACTTC
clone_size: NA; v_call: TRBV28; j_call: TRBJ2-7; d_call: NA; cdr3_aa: CASTLYRAGAHEQYF; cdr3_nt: TGTGCCAGCACCCTTTACCGGGCAGGGGCTCACGAGCAGTACTTC
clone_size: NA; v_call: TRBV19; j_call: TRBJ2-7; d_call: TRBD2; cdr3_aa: CASSIGTSGSYEQYF; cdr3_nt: TGTGCCAGTAGTATCGGGACTAGCGGGAGTTACGAGCAGTACTTC
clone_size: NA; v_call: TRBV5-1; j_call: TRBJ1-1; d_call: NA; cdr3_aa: CASSLFRNEAFF; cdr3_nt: TGCGCCAGCAGCTTGTTCCGTAATGAAGCTTTCTTT